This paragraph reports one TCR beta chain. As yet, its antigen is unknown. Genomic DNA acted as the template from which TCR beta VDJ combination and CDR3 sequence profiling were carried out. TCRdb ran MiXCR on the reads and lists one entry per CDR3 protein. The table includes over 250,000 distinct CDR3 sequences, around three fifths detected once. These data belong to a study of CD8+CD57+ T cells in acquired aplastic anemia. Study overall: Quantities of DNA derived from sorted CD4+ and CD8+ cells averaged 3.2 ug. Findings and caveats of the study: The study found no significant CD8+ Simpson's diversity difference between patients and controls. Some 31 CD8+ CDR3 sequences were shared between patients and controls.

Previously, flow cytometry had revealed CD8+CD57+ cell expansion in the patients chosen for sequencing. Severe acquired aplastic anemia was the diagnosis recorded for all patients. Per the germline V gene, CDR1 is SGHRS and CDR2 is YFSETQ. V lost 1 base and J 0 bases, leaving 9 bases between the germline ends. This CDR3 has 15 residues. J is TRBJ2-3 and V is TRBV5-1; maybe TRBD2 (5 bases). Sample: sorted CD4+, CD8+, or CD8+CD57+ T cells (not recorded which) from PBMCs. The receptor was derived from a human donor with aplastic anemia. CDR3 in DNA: TGCGCCAGCAGCTTGTGGGGAGATAGCACAGATACGCAGTATTTT. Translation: CASSLWGDSTDTQYF.